This T cell receptor beta chain was recovered during a study of cytomegalovirus exposure and HLA in healthy donors. Across the whole study: The Caucasian-associated ancestry cluster held about 80% of 398 genotyped donors.

Vbeta (60) and Jbeta (13) primers were used in the PCR. The assay was immunoSEQ multiplex PCR, and TCRdb's table has in-frame clones only and misses some. The sample contains some 150,000 clones, roughly three fifths of which appear only once. The V gene's germline CDR1 is SGHRS and CDR2 YFSETQ. Trimming took 4 bases from V and 3 from J; bases not matched to a gene: 6. CDR3 length: 15 residues. On this clone: Its antigen remains unknown.

Points from the study as a whole: In a later analysis, specific HLA alleles were associated with 15,000 to 20,000 TCR beta sequences at a 0.05 false discovery rate.

Sequencing was done on a sample of PBMCs. V gene TRBV5-1 combines with J gene TRBJ2-7, with 11 bases identical to TRBD1. This receptor was obtained from a middle-aged woman in good health and CMV-seronegative. In DNA form, the CDR3 reads TGCGCCAGCAGCATAGGACAGGGGGCGAGCTACGAGCAGTACTTC. This encodes CASSIGQGASYEQYF.